The source of this T cell receptor (beta chain) is a study of cytomegalovirus exposure and HLA in healthy donors. Overall study: Later, an analysis reported that the roughly 120 validation repertoires had used the same platform as the approximately 680 first-cohort repertoires. Study conclusions and caveats: Reported performance of the classifier showed diagnosis of cytomegalovirus status with high specificity and sensitivity.

Of note for this clone: Antigen: not known.

Repertoires were generated with immunoSEQ multiplex PCR, while TCRdb's copy carries only in-frame clones and drops some. The sample includes 60,000 to 80,000 clones, around four fifths of them seen just once. The CDR3 extends over 13 amino acids. Germline values: CDR1 SGHRS, CDR2 YFSETQ. The germline V and J ends were trimmed by 6 bases and 2 bases, with 10 bases remaining between them. Material: PBMCs. This receptor was taken from a man aged 25-45 years in good health and CMV-seronegative. The chain couples TRBV5-1 to TRBJ2-3, with D maybe TRBD2 (6 bases). The CDR3 here is CASNWGDTDTQYF. CDR3 coding DNA: TGCGCCAGCAATTGGGGGGACACAGATACGCAGTATTTT.